This T cell receptor beta chain was obtained from a study of cytomegalovirus exposure and HLA in healthy donors. Study-wide results and caveats: Segments of the TCR beta V type were, in most cases, productive about 90% or about 30% of the time in an earlier analysis. It was reported that TCR beta sequences correctly inferred the HLA-A and HLA-B alleles for most subjects. In a later analysis, 16,951 TCR beta sequences were associated with HLA alleles at 0.05 false discovery rate. A missense DCLRE1C variant was associated with V- and J-gene trimming of TCR beta chains in a later analysis, and an independent cohort replicated the association.

CDR3 size: 15 residues. The ends lost 1 base at V and 4 bases at J; junction bases unmatched: 4. The germline CDR1 and CDR2 sequences are PRHDT and FYEKMQ (reference sequence). The table lists this clone with a few counts. Antigen unknown. Both 60 Vbeta primers and 13 Jbeta primers went into the PCR. Sequencing used immunoSEQ multiplex PCR; TCRdb keeps in-frame clones, though not all of them. Of around 180,000 clones in the sample, less than 75% were seen once. Material: PBMCs. The receptor was isolated from a girl aged 10-17 years in good health and CMV-seronegative. The V call is TRBV13, the J call TRBJ1-5; 7 bases map to TRBD1. CDR3 amino acids: CASSLAGQYNQPQHF. The CDR3 DNA reads as TGTGCCAGCAGCTTAGCGGGACAGTATAATCAGCCCCAGCATTTT.